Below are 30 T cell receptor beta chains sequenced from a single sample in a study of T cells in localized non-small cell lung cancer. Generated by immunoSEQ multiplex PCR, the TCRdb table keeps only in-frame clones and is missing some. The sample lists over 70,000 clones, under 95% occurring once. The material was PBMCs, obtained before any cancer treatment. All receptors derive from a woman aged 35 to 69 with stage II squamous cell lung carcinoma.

CDR3 protein: CASSPAGGGTDTQYF. CDR3 in DNA: TGTGCCAGCAGCCCCGCGGGGGGAGGGACAGATACGCAGTATTTT. This sequence joins TRBV5-4 and TRBJ2-3; TRBD2 aligns across 8 bases. The CDR3 spans 15 residues. CDR1 is SGHNT, CDR2 YYREEE, per germline (reference sequence). The V gene end was trimmed by 4 bases and the J gene end by 3 bases; junction bases not matched to a gene: 7.

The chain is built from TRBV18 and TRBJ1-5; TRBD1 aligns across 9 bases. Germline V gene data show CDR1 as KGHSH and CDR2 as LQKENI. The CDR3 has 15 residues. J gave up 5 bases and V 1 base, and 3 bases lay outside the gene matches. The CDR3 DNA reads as TGTGCCAGCTCACCACAGGGACAGGGCCATCAGCCCCAGCATTTT. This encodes CASSPQGQGHQPQHF. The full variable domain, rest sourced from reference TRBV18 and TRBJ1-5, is NAGVMQNPRHLVRRRGQEARLRCSPMKGHSHVYWYRQLPEEGLKFMVYLQKENIIDESGMPKERFSAEFPKEGPSILRIQQVVRGDSAAYFCASSPQGQGHQPQHFGDGTRLSIL.

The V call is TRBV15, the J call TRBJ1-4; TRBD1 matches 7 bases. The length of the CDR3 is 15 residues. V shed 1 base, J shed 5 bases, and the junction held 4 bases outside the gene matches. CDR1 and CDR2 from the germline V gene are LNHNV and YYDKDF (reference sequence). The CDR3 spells CATSRGGTANEKLFF. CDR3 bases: TGTGCCACCAGCAGAGGAGGGACAGCCAATGAAAAACTGTTTTTT.

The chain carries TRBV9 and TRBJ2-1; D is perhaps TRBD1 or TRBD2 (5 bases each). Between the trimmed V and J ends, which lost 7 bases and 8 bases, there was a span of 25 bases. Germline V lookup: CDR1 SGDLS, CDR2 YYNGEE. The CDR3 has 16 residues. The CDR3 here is CASGGFSRTRDDEQFF. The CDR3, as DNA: TGTGCCAGCGGAGGTTTTAGCAGGACCAGGGACGATGAGCAGTTCTTC.

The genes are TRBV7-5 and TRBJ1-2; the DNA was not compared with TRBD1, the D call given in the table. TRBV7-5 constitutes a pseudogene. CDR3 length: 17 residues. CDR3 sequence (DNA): TGTGCCAGAAGCTTAGACCGGGACAGGGTTGAGGGAAATGGCTACACCTTC. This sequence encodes CARSLDRDRVEGNGYTF.

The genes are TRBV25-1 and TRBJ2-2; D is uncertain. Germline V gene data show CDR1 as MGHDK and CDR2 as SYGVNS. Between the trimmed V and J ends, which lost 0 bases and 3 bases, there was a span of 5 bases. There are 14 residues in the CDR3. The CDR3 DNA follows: TGTGCCAGCAGTGAATACCGCGACACCGGGGAGCTGTTTTTT. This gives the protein CASSEYRDTGELFF.

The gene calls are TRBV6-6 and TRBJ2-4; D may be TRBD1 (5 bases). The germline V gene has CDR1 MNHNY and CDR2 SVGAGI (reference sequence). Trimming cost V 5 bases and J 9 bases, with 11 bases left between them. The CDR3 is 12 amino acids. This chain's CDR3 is CASSERRGIQYF. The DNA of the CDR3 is TGTGCCAGCAGTGAGCGAAGGGGCATTCAGTACTTC.

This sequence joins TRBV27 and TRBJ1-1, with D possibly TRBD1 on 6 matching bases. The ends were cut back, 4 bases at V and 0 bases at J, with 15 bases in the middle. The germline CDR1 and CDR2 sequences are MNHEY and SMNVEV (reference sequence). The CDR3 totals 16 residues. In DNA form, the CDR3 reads TGTGCCAGCAGTTCACCTTTTACAGGGTTGAACACTGAAGCTTTCTTT. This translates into CASSSPFTGLNTEAFF.

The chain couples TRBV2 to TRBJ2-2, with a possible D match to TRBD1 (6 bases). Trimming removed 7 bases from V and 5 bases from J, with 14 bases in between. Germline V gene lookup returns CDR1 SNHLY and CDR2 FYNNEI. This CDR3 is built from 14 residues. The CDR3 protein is CASNADSFTGELFF. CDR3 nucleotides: TGTGCCAGCAATGCGGACAGCTTTACCGGGGAGCTGTTTTTT.

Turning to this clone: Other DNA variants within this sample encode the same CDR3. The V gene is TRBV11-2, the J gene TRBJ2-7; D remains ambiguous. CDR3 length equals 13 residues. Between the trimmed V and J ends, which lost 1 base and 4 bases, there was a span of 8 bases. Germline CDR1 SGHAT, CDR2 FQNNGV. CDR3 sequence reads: CASSLGADYEQYF. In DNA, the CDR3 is TGTGCCAGCAGCTTAGGGGCGGATTACGAGCAGTACTTC.

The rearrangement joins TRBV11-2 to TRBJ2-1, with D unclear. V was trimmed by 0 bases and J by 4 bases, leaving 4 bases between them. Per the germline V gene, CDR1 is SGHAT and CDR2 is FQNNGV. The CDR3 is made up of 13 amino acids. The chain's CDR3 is CASSLERYNEQFF. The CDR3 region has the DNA TGTGCCAGCAGCTTAGAGCGGTACAATGAGCAGTTCTTC. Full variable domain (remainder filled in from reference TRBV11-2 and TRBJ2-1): EAGVAQSPRYKIIEKRQSVAFWCNPISGHATLYWYQQILGQGPKLLIQFQNNGVVDDSQLPKDRFSAERLKGVDSTLKIQPAKLEDSAVYLCASSLERYNEQFFGPGTRLTVL.

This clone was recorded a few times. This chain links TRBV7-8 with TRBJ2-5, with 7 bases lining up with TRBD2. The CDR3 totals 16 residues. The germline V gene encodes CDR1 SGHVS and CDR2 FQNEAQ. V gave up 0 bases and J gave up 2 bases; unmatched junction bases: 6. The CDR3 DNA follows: TGTGCCAGCAGCTTAGCAGCGGGACCCCATCAAGAGACCCAGTACTTC. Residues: CASSLAAGPHQETQYF.

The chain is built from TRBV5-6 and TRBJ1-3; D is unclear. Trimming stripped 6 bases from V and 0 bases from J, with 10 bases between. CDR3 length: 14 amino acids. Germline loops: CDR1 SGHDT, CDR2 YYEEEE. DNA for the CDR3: TGTGCCAGCACCACATGGGGCTCTGGAAACACCATATATTTT. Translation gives CASTTWGSGNTIYF.

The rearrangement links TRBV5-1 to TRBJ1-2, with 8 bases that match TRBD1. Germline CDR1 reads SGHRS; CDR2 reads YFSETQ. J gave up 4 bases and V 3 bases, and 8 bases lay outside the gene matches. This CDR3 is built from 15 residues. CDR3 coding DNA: TGCGCCAGCAGCTCCTCCGGAGGACAGGGCTATGGCTACACCTTC. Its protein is CASSSSGGQGYGYTF.

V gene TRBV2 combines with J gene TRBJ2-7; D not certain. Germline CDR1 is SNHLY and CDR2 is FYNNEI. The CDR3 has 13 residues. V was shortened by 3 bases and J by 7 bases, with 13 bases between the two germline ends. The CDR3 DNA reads TGTGCCAGCAGTGACAGGCTCACTGGGGAGCAGTACTTC. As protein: CASSDRLTGEQYF.

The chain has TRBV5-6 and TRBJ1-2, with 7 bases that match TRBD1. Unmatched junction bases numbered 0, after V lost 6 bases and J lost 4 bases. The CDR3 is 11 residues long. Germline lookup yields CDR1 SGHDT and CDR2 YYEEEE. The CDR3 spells CASTGGYGYTF. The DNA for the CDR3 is TGTGCCAGCACAGGGGGCTATGGCTACACCTTC.

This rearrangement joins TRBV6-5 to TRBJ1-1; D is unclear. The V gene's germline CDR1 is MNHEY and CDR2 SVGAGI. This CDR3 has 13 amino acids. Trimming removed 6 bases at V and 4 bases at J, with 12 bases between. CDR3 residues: CASSDIMSTEAFF. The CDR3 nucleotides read TGTGCCAGCAGCGATATAATGTCCACTGAAGCTTTCTTT.

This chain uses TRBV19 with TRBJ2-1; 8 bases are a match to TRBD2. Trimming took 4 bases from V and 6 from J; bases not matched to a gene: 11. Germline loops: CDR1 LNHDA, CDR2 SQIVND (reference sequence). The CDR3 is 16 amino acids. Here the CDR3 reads CASSTLSGIRANEQFF. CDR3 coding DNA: TGTGCCAGTAGTACCCTTAGCGGGATACGAGCCAATGAGCAGTTCTTC. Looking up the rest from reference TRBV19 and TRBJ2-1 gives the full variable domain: DGGITQSPKYLFRKEGQNVTLSCEQNLNHDAMYWYRQDPGQGLRLIYYSQIVNDFQKGDIAEGYSVSREKKESFPLTVTSAQKNPTAFYLCASSTLSGIRANEQFFGPGTRLTVL.

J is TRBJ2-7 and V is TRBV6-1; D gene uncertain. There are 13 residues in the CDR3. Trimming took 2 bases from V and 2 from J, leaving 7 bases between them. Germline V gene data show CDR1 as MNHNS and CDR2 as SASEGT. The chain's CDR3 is CASSEMPTYEQYF. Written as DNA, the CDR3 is TGTGCCAGCAGTGAAATGCCTACCTACGAGCAGTACTTC.

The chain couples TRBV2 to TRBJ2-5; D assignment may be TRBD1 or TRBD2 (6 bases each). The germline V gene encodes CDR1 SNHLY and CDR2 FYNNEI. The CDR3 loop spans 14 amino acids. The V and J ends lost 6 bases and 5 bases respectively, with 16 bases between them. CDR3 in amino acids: CASRDSGGRETQYF. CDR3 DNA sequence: TGTGCCAGCAGGGACAGTGGGGGGCGCGAGACCCAGTACTTC.

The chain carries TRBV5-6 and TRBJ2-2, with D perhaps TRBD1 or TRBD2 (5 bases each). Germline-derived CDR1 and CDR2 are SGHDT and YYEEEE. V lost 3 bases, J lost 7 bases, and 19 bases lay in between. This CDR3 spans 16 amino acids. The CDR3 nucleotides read TGTGCCAGCAGCTCGTCCTTGGGGTGGGACGACGGGGAGCTGTTTTTT. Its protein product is CASSSSLGWDDGELFF.

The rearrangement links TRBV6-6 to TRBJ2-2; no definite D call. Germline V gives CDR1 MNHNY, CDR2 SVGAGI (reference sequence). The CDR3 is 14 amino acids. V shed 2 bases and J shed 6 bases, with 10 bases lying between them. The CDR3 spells CASSYLAGAGELFF. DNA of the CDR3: TGTGCCAGCAGTTACCTGGCAGGCGCCGGGGAGCTGTTTTTT.

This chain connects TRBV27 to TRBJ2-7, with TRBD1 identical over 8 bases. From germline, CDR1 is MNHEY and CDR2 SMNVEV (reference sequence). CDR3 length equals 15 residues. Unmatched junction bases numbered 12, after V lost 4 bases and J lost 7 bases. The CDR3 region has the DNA TGTGCCAGCAGTTCCTGGTCGCAGGGGGCGAGGGAGCAGTACTTC. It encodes CASSSWSQGAREQYF.

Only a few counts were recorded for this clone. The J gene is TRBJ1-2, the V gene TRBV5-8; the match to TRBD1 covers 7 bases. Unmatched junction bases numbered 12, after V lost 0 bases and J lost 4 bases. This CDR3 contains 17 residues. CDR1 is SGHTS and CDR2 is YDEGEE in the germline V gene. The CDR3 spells CASSLGTDRALIYGYTF. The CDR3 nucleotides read TGTGCCAGCAGCTTGGGTACTGACAGGGCTCTTATCTATGGCTACACCTTC.

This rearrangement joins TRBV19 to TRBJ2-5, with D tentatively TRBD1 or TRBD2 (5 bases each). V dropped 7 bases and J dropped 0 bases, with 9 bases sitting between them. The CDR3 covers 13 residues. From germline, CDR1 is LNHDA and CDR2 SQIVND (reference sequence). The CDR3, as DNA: TGTGCCAGTAACCCGGGACACCAAGAGACCCAGTACTTC. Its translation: CASNPGHQETQYF.

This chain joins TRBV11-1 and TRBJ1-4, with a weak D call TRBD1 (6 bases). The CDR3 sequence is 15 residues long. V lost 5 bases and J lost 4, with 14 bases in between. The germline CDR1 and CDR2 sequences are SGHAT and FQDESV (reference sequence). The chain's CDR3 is CASSRTTGRNEKLFF. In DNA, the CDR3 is TGTGCCAGCAGCCGCACCACAGGGCGTAATGAAAAACTGTTTTTT.

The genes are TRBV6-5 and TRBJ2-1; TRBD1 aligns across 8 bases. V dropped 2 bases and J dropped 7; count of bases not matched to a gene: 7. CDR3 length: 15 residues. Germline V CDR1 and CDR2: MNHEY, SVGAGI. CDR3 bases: TGTGCCAGCAGTTACATGGACAGGGAGATAAATGAGCAGTTCTTC. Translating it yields CASSYMDREINEQFF.

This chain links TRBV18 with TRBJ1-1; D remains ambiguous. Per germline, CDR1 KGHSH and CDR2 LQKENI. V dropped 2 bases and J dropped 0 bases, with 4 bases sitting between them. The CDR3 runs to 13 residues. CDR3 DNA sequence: TGTGCCAGCTCACCAGAGTTGAACACTGAAGCTTTCTTT. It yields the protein CASSPELNTEAFF. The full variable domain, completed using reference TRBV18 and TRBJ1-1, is NAGVMQNPRHLVRRRGQEARLRCSPMKGHSHVYWYRQLPEEGLKFMVYLQKENIIDESGMPKERFSAEFPKEGPSILRIQQVVRGDSAAYFCASSPELNTEAFFGQGTRLTVV.

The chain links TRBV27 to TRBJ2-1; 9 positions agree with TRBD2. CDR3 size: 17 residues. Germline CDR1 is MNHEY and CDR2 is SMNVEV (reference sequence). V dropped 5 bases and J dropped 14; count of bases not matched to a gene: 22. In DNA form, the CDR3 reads TGTGCCAGCAGTCCGTGGGCAGGGAGGGGACTAGCTAGAGGAAAGTTCTTC. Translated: CASSPWAGRGLARGKFF.

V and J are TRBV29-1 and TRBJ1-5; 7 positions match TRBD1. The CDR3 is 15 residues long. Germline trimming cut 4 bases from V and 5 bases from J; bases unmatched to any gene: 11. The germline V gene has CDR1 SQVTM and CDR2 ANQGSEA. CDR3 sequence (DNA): TGCAGCGTTGGGGGTACAGGGGATCGGGATCAGCCCCAGCATTTT. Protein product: CSVGGTGDRDQPQHF.